A selection of T cell receptor beta chains follows, all from one sample in a study of T cell repertoires in cytomegalovirus infection. TCRdb reprocessed the reads via MiXCR and lists one record per CDR3 protein. The sample has about 300,000 distinct CDR3 sequences, under 30% seen once; the top ten hold approximately 15%. The sequenced sample consisted of PBMCs. All receptors derive from a human donor in good health (CMV status not recorded). Some clones in this sample may be carry-over from other donors' samples. Both conserved end residues are part of each CDR3. Each record gives: V gene, J gene, D gene, clone size, CDR3 protein, CDR3 DNA. D genes are given only for firm matches. Size values are once, few and many counts, or a class for expanded clones, and some rows have none.

TRBV6-1	TRBJ1-5	.	.	CASSEEERAVSNQPQHF	TGTGCCAGCAGTGAAGAGGAGAGGGCAGTGAGCAATCAGCCCCAGCATTTT
TRBV7-2	TRBJ2-7	TRBD2	many	CASSRRRLAGGDYEQYF	TGTGCCAGCAGCCGACGGCGGCTAGCGGGAGGGGACTACGAGCAGTACTTC
TRBV5-4	TRBJ2-7	.	few	CASDNQTGYSYEQYF	TGTGCCAGCGACAATCAGACAGGATACTCCTACGAGCAGTACTTC
TRBV7-2	TRBJ2-7	TRBD2	many	CASSPRTSGRYEQYF	TGTGCCAGCAGCCCCCGAACTAGCGGGAGATACGAGCAGTACTTC
TRBV6-2/TRBV6-3	TRBJ2-7	.	few	CASGRLSYEQYF	TGTGCCAGCGGACGGCTCTCCTACGAGCAGTACTTC
TRBV29-1	TRBJ2-2	.	.	CSVEVLRGGQSTGELFF	TGCAGCGTTGAAGTTCTTCGTGGGGGGCAGAGTACCGGGGAGCTGTTTTTT
TRBV9	TRBJ1-3	.	few	CASSANQISGNTIYF	TGTGCCAGCAGCGCGAACCAGATTTCTGGAAACACCATATATTTT
TRBV7-2	TRBJ1-2	.	many	CASSLPGQTNGYTF	TGTGCCAGCAGTTTACCCGGACAGACAAATGGCTACACCTTC
TRBV10-3	TRBJ1-1	TRBD1	.	CAISESDGQGAEAFF	TGTGCCATCAGTGAGTCCGACGGGCAGGGGGCTGAAGCTTTCTTT
TRBV11-2	TRBJ1-5	TRBD1	few	CASSPGTGSGQPQHF	TGTGCCAGCAGCCCGGGGACAGGGTCCGGGCAGCCCCAGCATTTT
TRBV7-2	TRBJ2-7	.	many	CASSLGTRGGSYEQYF	TGTGCCAGCAGCTTAGGCACCCGTGGGGGTTCTTACGAGCAGTACTTC
TRBV11-2	TRBJ2-1	.	.	CASSPTGDEQFF	TGTGCCAGCAGCCCAACGGGGGATGAGCAGTTCTTC
TRBV28	TRBJ2-1	TRBD2	.	CASSWTSGSPYNEQFF	TGTGCCAGCAGTTGGACTAGCGGGAGCCCCTACAATGAGCAGTTCTTC
TRBV6-1	TRBJ2-7	TRBD1	.	CASSERWTGVREQYF	TGTGCCAGCAGTGAAAGGTGGACAGGGGTCCGCGAGCAGTACTTC
TRBV7-2	TRBJ1-6	.	many	CASSLRQVYNSPLHF	TGTGCCAGCAGCTTAAGACAGGTCTATAATTCACCCCTCCACTTT
TRBV23-1	TRBJ2-6	TRBD2	.	CASSHLSGSSFSGANVLTF	TGCGCCAGCAGTCATCTTAGCGGGAGTTCCTTTTCTGGGGCCAACGTCCTGACTTTC